Listed below are T cell receptor beta chains from one sample, sequenced in a study of blood T cell repertoires in COVID-19. The repertoire was sequenced with immunoSEQ multiplex PCR; TCRdb's copy has only in-frame clones and lacks some. The sample consists of hundreds of thousands of clones, approximately 88% of them appearing once. Source material: peripheral blood. These receptors were obtained from a woman aged 45-59 years with COVID-19, enrolled during active disease. Both conserved end residues are part of each CDR3. Fields, in order: V gene, clone size, D gene, J gene, CDR3 DNA, CDR3 protein. A D gene is named only where the DNA matches it firmly. The size entry is marked missing in some rows and otherwise reads once, few, many or a size class.

V gene: TRBV6-1
clone size: once
D gene: -
J gene: TRBJ2-7
CDR3 DNA: TGTGCCAGCAGTGAAGTTGGCAGGACCTACGAGCAGTACTTC
CDR3 protein: CASSEVGRTYEQYF

V gene: TRBV15
clone size: -
D gene: TRBD1
J gene: TRBJ2-1
CDR3 DNA: TGTGCCACCAGCAGGGGGGACAGCCGAAATGAGCAGTTCTTC
CDR3 protein: CATSRGDSRNEQFF

V gene: TRBV2
clone size: -
D gene: TRBD1
J gene: TRBJ2-2
CDR3 DNA: TGTGCCAGCATCAAAGACAGGGCCGCTCCGGGCACCGGGGAGCTGTTTTTT
CDR3 protein: CASIKDRAAPGTGELFF

V gene: TRBV28
clone size: -
D gene: -
J gene: TRBJ1-4
CDR3 DNA: TGTGCCAGCAGTTTCGGGGATCAGGAAAAACTGTTTTTT
CDR3 protein: CASSFGDQEKLFF

V gene: TRBV5-4
clone size: few
D gene: -
J gene: TRBJ1-4
CDR3 DNA: TGTGCCAGCAGCTTGGACTCCCAGGGAGAAAAACTGTTTTTT
CDR3 protein: CASSLDSQGEKLFF

V gene: TRBV9
clone size: -
D gene: -
J gene: TRBJ1-1
CDR3 DNA: TGTGCCAGCAGCACCCGCCCTGGTGTCCCAGCGGGCTTAGCCATGAACACTGAAGCTTTCTTT
CDR3 protein: CASSTRPGVPAGLAMNTEAFF

V gene: TRBV19
clone size: -
D gene: TRBD1
J gene: TRBJ2-7
CDR3 DNA: TGTGCCAGTAGTATGGGGACAGGGCTCGAGCAGTACTTC
CDR3 protein: CASSMGTGLEQYF

V gene: TRBV6-2/TRBV6-3
clone size: -
D gene: TRBD2
J gene: TRBJ2-1
CDR3 DNA: TGTGCCAGCAGCCTGGGCGGGGGTCCGAATGAGCAGTTCTTC
CDR3 protein: CASSLGGGPNEQFF

V gene: TRBV11-2
clone size: -
D gene: -
J gene: TRBJ1-2
CDR3 DNA: TGTGCCAGCAGCTTAGATGAGGTCCAAAAAGCGGGCTACACCTTC
CDR3 protein: CASSLDEVQKAGYTF

V gene: TRBV19
clone size: -
D gene: TRBD1
J gene: TRBJ1-1
CDR3 DNA: TGTGCCAGTAGCCGGGACAGGGGGAGCACTGAAGCTTTCTTT
CDR3 protein: CASSRDRGSTEAFF

V gene: TRBV21-1
clone size: -
D gene: -
J gene: TRBJ1-2
CDR3 DNA: TGTGCCAGCAGCACCGACGGACGAGGCAGGGCGCCCTATGGCTACACCTTC
CDR3 protein: CASSTDGRGRAPYGYTF

V gene: TRBV3-1/TRBV3-2
clone size: -
D gene: TRBD2
J gene: TRBJ2-2
CDR3 DNA: TGTGCCAGCAGCCAACCCTTAACTAGCGGCTACACCGGGGAGCTGTTTTTT
CDR3 protein: CASSQPLTSGYTGELFF

V gene: TRBV4-2
clone size: -
D gene: TRBD1
J gene: TRBJ2-1
CDR3 DNA: TGTGCCAGCAGCCAACCGGGACAGGGATACAATGAGCAGTTCTTC
CDR3 protein: CASSQPGQGYNEQFF

V gene: TRBV5-1
clone size: few
D gene: TRBD1
J gene: TRBJ2-7
CDR3 DNA: TGCGCCAGCAGCTTGGCCGGGACAGGGGCTCATGGAACACTCTTC
CDR3 protein: CASSLAGTGAHGTLF

V gene: TRBV14
clone size: -
D gene: -
J gene: TRBJ1-5
CDR3 DNA: TGTGCCAGCAGCCAAGTCGAGCCCGGAGGGAGCAATCAGCCCCAGCATTTT
CDR3 protein: CASSQVEPGGSNQPQHF

V gene: TRBV2
clone size: -
D gene: -
J gene: TRBJ1-3
CDR3 DNA: TGTGCCAGCCAAGGAAACACCATATATTTT
CDR3 protein: CASQGNTIYF

V gene: TRBV3-1/TRBV3-2
clone size: -
D gene: -
J gene: TRBJ1-5
CDR3 DNA: TGTGCCAGCAGCCAAGCAGGGAACAGCAATCAGCCCCAGCATTTT
CDR3 protein: CASSQAGNSNQPQHF

V gene: TRBV6-2/TRBV6-3
clone size: -
D gene: TRBD2
J gene: TRBJ2-1
CDR3 DNA: TGTGCCAGCAGTTACCTCCACGGACTAGCGGGGGGCCTCGTGGGTGAGCAGTTCTTC
CDR3 protein: CASSYLHGLAGGLVGEQFF

V gene: TRBV30
clone size: -
D gene: -
J gene: TRBJ2-7
CDR3 DNA: TGTGCCTGGAGTTTCTTCGGGGGGCCCTACGAGCAGTACTTC
CDR3 protein: CAWSFFGGPYEQYF

V gene: TRBV19
clone size: -
D gene: -
J gene: TRBJ1-3
CDR3 DNA: TGTGCCAGTAGTCCTCAGGGATCTGGAAACACCATATATTTT
CDR3 protein: CASSPQGSGNTIYF

V gene: TRBV5-1
clone size: -
D gene: TRBD1
J gene: TRBJ1-1
CDR3 DNA: TGCGCCAGCAGCTCACTACAGGGGGAGGACACTGAAGCTTTCTTT
CDR3 protein: CASSSLQGEDTEAFF

V gene: TRBV21-1
clone size: -
D gene: -
J gene: TRBJ2-1
CDR3 DNA: TGTGCCAGCAGCAAAGCCCGGCGGGGCTCCCGCAATGAGCAGTTCTTC
CDR3 protein: CASSKARRGSRNEQFF

V gene: TRBV7-8
clone size: -
D gene: -
J gene: TRBJ2-1
CDR3 DNA: TGTGCCAGCAGCGAGGGACTCATTTGGGGGGACAATGAGCAGTTCTTC
CDR3 protein: CASSEGLIWGDNEQFF

V gene: TRBV9
clone size: once
D gene: -
J gene: TRBJ2-3
CDR3 DNA: TGTGCCAGCAGCGTAGAGGGATTAGGCGGGGGCCCAGATACGCAGTATTTT
CDR3 protein: CASSVEGLGGGPDTQYF

V gene: TRBV11-3
clone size: -
D gene: -
J gene: TRBJ2-1
CDR3 DNA: TGTGCCAGCAGCTTAAGGCCCGGTTCCAGCGGCCACAATGAGCAGTTCTTC
CDR3 protein: CASSLRPGSSGHNEQFF

V gene: TRBV3-1/TRBV3-2
clone size: -
D gene: -
J gene: TRBJ1-2
CDR3 DNA: TGTGCCAGCAGCCAGGGGCAGGGGTCACGATATGGCTACACCTTC
CDR3 protein: CASSQGQGSRYGYTF

V gene: TRBV19
clone size: -
D gene: TRBD1
J gene: TRBJ1-1
CDR3 DNA: TGTGCCAGTAGTGAACAGGGGGGGGTCACTGAAGCTTTCTTT
CDR3 protein: CASSEQGGVTEAFF

V gene: TRBV11-3
clone size: -
D gene: TRBD2
J gene: TRBJ2-3
CDR3 DNA: TGTGCCAGCAGCTTACAGACTAGCGGGGGAGCAGATACGCAGTATTTT
CDR3 protein: CASSLQTSGGADTQYF

V gene: TRBV18
clone size: -
D gene: TRBD2
J gene: TRBJ2-7
CDR3 DNA: TGTGCCAGCTCACCTGATATTAGCGGGGGTCCCTACGAGCAGTACTTC
CDR3 protein: CASSPDISGGPYEQYF

V gene: TRBV6-5
clone size: -
D gene: TRBD1
J gene: TRBJ2-7
CDR3 DNA: TGTGCCAGCAGACAGGGGACAGTTAGCGAGCAGTACTTC
CDR3 protein: CASRQGTVSEQYF

V gene: TRBV5-1
clone size: -
D gene: -
J gene: TRBJ1-2
CDR3 DNA: TGCGCCAGCAGCCGAACTCCTGAGGCGAAAGGGGCCCTTGGCTACACCTTC
CDR3 protein: CASSRTPEAKGALGYTF